This TCR beta chain was sequenced during a study of identical twins. This clonotype was detected many times. What it binds is unknown. The study's findings and limits: The models systematically underestimated how much out-of-frame TCR alpha was shared in monozygotic twins. Cord blood's abundant beta clonotypes had fewer insertions, unlike memory repertoires. Rather than following the same donors, the conclusions depended on cross-sectional statistical analysis.

Germline lookup yields CDR1 SGHRS and CDR2 YFSETQ. V was pared by 3 bases and J by 7 bases, with 12 bases of the junction left unmatched. The CDR3 length is 15 residues. Healthy Caucasians made up all donors. Each CDR3 protein is one row after TCRdb ran MiXCR on the 5' RACE reads. The sample records about 280,000 distinct CDR3 sequences, roughly 8.6% being singletons. The sample was also linked to a second study, of yellow fever vaccine responses in identical twins.

This clonotype was obtained from a woman between 18 and 29 years old in good health. The chain employs TRBV5-1 and TRBJ2-5, with 7 bases fitting TRBD2. Sequencing input: memory (CD45RO+) T cells sorted from blood. CDR3 coding DNA: TGCGCCAGCAGCTCGTCCCTGGCTAGCGGTATGACCCAGTACTTC. Translating gives CASSSSLASGMTQYF.